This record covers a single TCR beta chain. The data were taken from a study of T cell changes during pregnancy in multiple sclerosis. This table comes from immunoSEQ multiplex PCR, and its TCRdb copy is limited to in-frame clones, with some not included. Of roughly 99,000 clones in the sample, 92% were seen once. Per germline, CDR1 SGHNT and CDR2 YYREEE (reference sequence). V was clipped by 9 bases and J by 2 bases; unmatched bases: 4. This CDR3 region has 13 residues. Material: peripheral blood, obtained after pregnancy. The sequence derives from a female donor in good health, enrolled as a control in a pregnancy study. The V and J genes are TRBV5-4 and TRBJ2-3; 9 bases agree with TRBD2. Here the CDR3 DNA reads TGTGCCACCCGGACTAGCGCCACAGATACGCAGTATTTT. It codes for CATRTSATDTQYF.